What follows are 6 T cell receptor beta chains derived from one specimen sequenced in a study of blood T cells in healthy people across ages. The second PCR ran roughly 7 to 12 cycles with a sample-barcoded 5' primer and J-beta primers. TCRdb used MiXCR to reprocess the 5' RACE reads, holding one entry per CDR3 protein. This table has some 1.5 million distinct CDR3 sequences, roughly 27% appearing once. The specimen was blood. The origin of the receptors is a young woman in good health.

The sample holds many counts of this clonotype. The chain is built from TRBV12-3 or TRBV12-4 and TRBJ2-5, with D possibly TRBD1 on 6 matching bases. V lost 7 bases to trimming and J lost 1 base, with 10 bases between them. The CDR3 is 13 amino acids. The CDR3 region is CASIKDSQETQYF. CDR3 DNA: TGTGCCAGCATCAAGGACAGCCAAGAGACCCAGTACTTC.

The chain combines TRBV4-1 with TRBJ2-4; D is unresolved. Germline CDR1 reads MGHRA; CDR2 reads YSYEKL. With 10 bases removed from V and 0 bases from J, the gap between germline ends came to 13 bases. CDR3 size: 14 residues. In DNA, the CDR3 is TGCGCCATCAGAGCTCCAGGAGCCAAAAACATTCAGTACTTC. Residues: CAIRAPGAKNIQYF.

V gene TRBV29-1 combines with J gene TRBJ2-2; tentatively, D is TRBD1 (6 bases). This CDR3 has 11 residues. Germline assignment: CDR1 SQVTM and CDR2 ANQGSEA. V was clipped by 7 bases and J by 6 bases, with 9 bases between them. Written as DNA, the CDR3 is TGCAGCGCAGGGGACCCCGGGGAGCTGTTTTTT. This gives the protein CSAGDPGELFF.

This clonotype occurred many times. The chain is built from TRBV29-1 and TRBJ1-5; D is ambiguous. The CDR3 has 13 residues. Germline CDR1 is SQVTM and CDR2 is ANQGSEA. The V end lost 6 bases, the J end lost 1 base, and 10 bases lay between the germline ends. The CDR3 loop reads CSVTTRSNQPQHF. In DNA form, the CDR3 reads TGCAGCGTAACGACGAGAAGCAATCAGCCCCAGCATTTT.

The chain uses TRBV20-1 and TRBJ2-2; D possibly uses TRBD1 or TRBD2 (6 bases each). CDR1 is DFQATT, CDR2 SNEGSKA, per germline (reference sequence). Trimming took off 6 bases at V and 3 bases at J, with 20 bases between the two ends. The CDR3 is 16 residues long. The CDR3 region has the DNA TGCAGTGCCAAAAGAGGGGGGCGGGCCTACACCGGGGAGCTGTTTTTT. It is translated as CSAKRGGRAYTGELFF.

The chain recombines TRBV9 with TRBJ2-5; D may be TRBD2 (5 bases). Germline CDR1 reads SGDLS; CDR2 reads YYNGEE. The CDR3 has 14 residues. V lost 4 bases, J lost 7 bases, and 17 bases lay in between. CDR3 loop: CASSPRTAEGTQYF. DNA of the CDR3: TGTGCCAGCAGCCCTCGGACCGCCGAGGGGACCCAGTACTTC.